The text below deals with one TCR beta chain. These data are taken from a study of blood T cell repertoires in COVID-19. The wider study: Acute and convalescent COVID-19 specimens originated in the United States, Italy and Spain. Nucleic acid was either cDNA or gDNA, and it came from T cells, B-cell-depleted T cells, or PBMCs.

The V and J ends lost 0 bases and 4 bases respectively, with 16 bases between them. This CDR3 is built from 16 residues. CDR1 is SGDLS, CDR2 YYNGEE, per germline. In the study's own analysis: Amplifying reference gene primers gave estimates of nucleated cell counts. Repertoires were generated with immunoSEQ multiplex PCR, while TCRdb's copy carries only in-frame clones and drops some. From that table come the V and J calls and clone size; the DNA was used to work out D and trimming. The repertoire holds around 40,000 clones, 88% seen once, with more than 13% in the top ten. The specimen was peripheral blood. The receptor's source is a human donor in a cohort sampled during active COVID-19. The chain couples TRBV9 to TRBJ1-2, with D possibly being TRBD1 (6 bases). Written as DNA, the CDR3 is TGTGCCAGCAGCGTAGCGCAGGGGCTATCCCCCTATGGCTACACCTTC. Translated: CASSVAQGLSPYGYTF.